The TCR beta chain under discussion was sequenced for a study of blood T cell repertoires in COVID-19. The CDR3 runs 15 residues. CDR1 and CDR2 (germline): SGHVS, FQNEAQ. V trimming: 3 bases; J trimming: 1 base; junction bases outside the gene matches: 1. Profiled with immunoSEQ multiplex PCR; TCRdb holds only in-frame clones, not every one. In the table there are 150,000 to 250,000 clones, about 90% of which are singletons. Sequencing was carried out using PBMCs or T cells enriched from blood (not recorded which). The V and J genes are TRBV7-8 and TRBJ2-3; TRBD2 agrees at 10 bases. The receptor's source is a woman aged 30 to 39 who had recovered from COVID-19. The CDR3 sequence: CASSFLAGGTDTQYF. In DNA form, the CDR3 reads TGTGCCAGCAGCTTTCTAGCGGGAGGCACAGATACGCAGTATTTT.